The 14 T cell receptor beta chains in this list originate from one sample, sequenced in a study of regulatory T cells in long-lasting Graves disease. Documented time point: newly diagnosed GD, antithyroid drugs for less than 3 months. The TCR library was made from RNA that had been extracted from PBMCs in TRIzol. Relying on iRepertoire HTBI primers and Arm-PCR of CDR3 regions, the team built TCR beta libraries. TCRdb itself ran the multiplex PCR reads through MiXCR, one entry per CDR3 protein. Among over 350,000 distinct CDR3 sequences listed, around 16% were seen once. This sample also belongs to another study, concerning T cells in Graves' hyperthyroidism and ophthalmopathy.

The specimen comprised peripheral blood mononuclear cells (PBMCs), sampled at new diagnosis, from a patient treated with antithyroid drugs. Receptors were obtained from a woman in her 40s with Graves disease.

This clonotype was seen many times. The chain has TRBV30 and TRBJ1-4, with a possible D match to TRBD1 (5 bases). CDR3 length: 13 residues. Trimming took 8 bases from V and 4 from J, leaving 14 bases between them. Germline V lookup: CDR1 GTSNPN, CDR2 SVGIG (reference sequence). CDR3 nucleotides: TGTGCCCGCGGGACGGCTTATAATGAAAAACTGTTTTTT. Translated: CARGTAYNEKLFF.

DNA of the CDR3: TGTGCCAGCAGTGGTGCCGGGACAGGGGGACGTGGCTACACCTTC. This translates into CASSGAGTGGRGYTF. The chain recombines TRBV27 with TRBJ1-2; 11 bases align to TRBD1. Germline V gene data show CDR1 as MNHEY and CDR2 as SMNVEV (reference sequence). Trimming removed 5 bases from V and 7 bases from J; junction bases left unmatched: 9. This CDR3 is 15 amino acids long.

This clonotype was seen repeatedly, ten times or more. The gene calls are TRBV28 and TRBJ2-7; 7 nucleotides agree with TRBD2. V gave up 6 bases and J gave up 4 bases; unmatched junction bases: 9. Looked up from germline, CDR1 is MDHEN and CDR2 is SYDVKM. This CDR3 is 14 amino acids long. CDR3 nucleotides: TGTGCCAGCAGCTTAAATGCGGGAGCGTACGAGCAGTACTTC. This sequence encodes CASSLNAGAYEQYF.

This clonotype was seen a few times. CDR3 DNA sequence: TGTGCCAGCAGCTCAAGGCGTAGGTCGGATACGCAGTATTTT. Protein: CASSSRRRSDTQYF. V and J are TRBV11-3 and TRBJ2-3; no clear D gene. From germline, CDR1 is SGHNT and CDR2 YENEEA. This CDR3 region has 14 residues. V was clipped by 4 bases and J by 6 bases, with 14 bases between them.

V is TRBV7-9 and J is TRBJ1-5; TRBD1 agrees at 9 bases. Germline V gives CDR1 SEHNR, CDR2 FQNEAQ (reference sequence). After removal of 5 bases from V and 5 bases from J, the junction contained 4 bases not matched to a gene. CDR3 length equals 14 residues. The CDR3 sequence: CASSRTGVDQPQHF. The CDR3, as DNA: TGTGCCAGCAGCCGGACAGGGGTAGATCAGCCCCAGCATTTT.

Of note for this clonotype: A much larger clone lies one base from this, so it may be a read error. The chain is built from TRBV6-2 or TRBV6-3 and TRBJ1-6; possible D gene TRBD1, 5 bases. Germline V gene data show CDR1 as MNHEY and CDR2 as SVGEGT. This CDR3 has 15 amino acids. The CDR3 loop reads CTSRWGGTVDSPLHF. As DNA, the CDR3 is TGTACCAGCAGATGGGGGGGGACGGTGGATTCACCCCTCCACTTT.

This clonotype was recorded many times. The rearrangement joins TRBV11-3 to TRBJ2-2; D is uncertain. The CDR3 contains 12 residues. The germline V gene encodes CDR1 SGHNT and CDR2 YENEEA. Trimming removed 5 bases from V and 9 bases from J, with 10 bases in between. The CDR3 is CASSPRSWELFF. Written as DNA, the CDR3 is TGTGCCAGCAGCCCTAGGAGCTGGGAGCTGTTTTTT.

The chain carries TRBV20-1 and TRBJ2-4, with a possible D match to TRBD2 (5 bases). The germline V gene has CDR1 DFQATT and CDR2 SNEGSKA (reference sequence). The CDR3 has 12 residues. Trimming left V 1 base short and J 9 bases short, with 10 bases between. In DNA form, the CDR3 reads TGCAGTGCTAGAGGCCCGGGAAGCATTCAGTACTTC. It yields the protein CSARGPGSIQYF.

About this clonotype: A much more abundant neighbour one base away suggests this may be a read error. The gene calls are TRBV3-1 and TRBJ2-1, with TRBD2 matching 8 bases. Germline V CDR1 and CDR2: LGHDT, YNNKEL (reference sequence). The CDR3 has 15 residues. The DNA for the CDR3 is TGTGCCAGCAGCAACATAGCGGGATCCCCCAATGAGCAGTCCTTC. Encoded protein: CASSNIAGSPNEQSF.

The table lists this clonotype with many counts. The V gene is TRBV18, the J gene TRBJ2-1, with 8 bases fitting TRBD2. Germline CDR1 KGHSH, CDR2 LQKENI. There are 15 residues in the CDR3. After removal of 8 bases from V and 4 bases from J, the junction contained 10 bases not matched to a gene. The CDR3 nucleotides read TGTGCCAGCAGCCCCGGACTAGCAGATTACAATGAGCAGTTCTTC. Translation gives CASSPGLADYNEQFF.

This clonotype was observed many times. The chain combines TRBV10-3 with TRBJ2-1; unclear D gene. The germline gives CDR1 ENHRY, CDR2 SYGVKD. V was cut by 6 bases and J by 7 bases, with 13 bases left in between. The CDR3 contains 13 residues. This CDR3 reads CAISRPFGNEQFF. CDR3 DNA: TGTGCCATCAGCAGACCGTTTGGGAATGAGCAGTTCTTC.

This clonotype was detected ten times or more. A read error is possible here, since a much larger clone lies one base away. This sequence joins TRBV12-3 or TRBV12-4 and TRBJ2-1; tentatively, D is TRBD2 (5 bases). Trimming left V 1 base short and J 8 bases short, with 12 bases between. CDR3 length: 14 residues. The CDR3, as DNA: TGTGCCAGCAGTTTAGGAGGGAGTGAGGATGAGCAGTTCTTC. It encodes CASSLGGSEDEQFF.

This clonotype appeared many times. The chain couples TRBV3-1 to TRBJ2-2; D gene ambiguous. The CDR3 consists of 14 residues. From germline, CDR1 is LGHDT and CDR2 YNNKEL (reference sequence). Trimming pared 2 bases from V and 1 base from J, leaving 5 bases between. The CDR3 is CASSQSRNTGELFF. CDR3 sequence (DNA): TGTGCCAGCAGCCAATCAAGGAACACCGGGGAGCTGTTTTTT.

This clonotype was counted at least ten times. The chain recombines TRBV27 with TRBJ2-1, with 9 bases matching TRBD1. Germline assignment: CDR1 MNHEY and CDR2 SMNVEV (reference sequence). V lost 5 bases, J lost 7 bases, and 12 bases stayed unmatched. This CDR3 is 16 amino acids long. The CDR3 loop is CASSPTPGTGINEQFF. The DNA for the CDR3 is TGTGCCAGCAGTCCAACCCCCGGGACAGGGATTAATGAGCAGTTCTTC.